This record looks at one TCR beta chain sequence and its context. Here immunoSEQ multiplex PCR was the method, and the copy in TCRdb shows in-frame clones only, minus some. The sample yields fewer than 120,000 clones, 65% to 90% seen once. The data were obtained in a study of blood T cell repertoires in COVID-19. The overall study: The United States, Italy and Spain were the sources of the acute and convalescent COVID-19 samples.

CDR3 length equals 14 residues. J lost 12 bases, V lost 5 bases, and 9 bases had no gene match. Germline V gene lookup returns CDR1 SNHLY and CDR2 FYNNEI. This sequence was found in a woman in her sixties or seventies with acute or convalescent COVID-19. The sequencing sample was made of peripheral blood. This chain connects TRBV2 to TRBJ2-7; TRBD2 aligns across 14 bases. Here the CDR3 DNA reads TGTGCCAGCAGTCCCGGGACTAGCGGGGGTATCCTGTACTTC. This gives the protein CASSPGTSGGILYF.